The T cell receptor (beta chain) under discussion was sequenced for a study of T-cell reconstitution after alpha-beta-depleted transplantation in children. Comment on this clonotype: A read error is possible here, since a much larger clone lies one base away.

Using unique molecular identifiers, the investigators prepared the TCRbeta library. TCRdb reprocessed the PCR reads with MiXCR, giving one entry per CDR3 protein. Seen here are 640,000 or so distinct CDR3 sequences, about 15% observed once, and the top ten hold 1.1%. Trimming removed 0 bases from V and 2 bases from J, with 10 bases in between. This CDR3 comprises 15 residues. Germline V gives CDR1 DFQATT, CDR2 SNEGSKA (reference sequence). The receptor comes from a human donor who donated a stem cell graft to a child with acute myeloid leukemia. The genes are TRBV20-1 and TRBJ2-2; D call uncertain. The specimen was PBMCs from the stem cell graft donor, collected from the stem cell graft. CDR3 bases: TGCAGTGCTAGAGATCTGGACCTAAACACCGGGGAGCTGTTTTTT. This gives the protein CSARDLDLNTGELFF.